Sequencing of this T cell receptor beta chain was carried out in a study of graft-versus-host responses after intestinal transplantation. Deletions cut 5 bases from V and 5 bases from J, with 16 bases between. Germline lookup yields CDR1 MNHEY and CDR2 SVGAGI. This CDR3 has 15 residues. The method was immunoSEQ multiplex PCR; TCRdb's version includes in-frame clones alone and lacks a portion of them. The sample has roughly 56,000 clones; about 90% are singletons. The sequenced sample was PBMCs, obtained roughly 120 days after intestinal transplantation. The TCR was taken from a human patient who received an intestinal transplant, so some T cells may come from the graft donor. The chain is built from TRBV6-5 and TRBJ1-5; weak D call: TRBD1 (5 bases). CDR3 amino acids: CASSHPRGEDQPQHF. CDR3 sequence (DNA): TGTGCCAGCAGTCACCCGCGAGGGGAGGATCAGCCCCAGCATTTT.